This is a list of T cell receptor beta chains from one sample in a study of blood T cell repertoires in COVID-19. Profiling relied on immunoSEQ multiplex PCR, and the TCRdb table lists in-frame clones only, not all of them. The table includes about 140,000 clones, just under 90% detected once. Sequences were obtained from peripheral blood. The receptors stem from a woman aged 35 to 49 with acute or convalescent COVID-19. Both conserved end residues are part of each CDR3. Fields, in order: CDR3 length, clone size, V gene, J gene, D gene, CDR3 DNA, CDR3 protein. A D gene is named only where the DNA matches it firmly. Clone sizes are given selectively: once, few, many, or a class where the clone is expanded.

len: 13
abundance: -
v_gene: TRBV18
j_gene: TRBJ2-7
d_gene: TRBD1
CDR3nt: TGTGCCAGCTCACCTACAGGGGGCGACGAGCAGTACTTC
CDR3aa: CASSPTGGDEQYF

len: 13
abundance: -
v_gene: TRBV12-3/TRBV12-4
j_gene: TRBJ1-1
d_gene: -
CDR3nt: TGTGCCAGTCTCTCCGGGGGGGGTACTGAAGCTTTCTTT
CDR3aa: CASLSGGGTEAFF

len: 15
abundance: -
v_gene: TRBV7-2
j_gene: TRBJ1-5
d_gene: -
CDR3nt: TGTGCCAGCAGCTTACTAATACCTGGCGGGCAGCCCCAGCATTTT
CDR3aa: CASSLLIPGGQPQHF

len: 14
abundance: -
v_gene: TRBV30
j_gene: TRBJ1-2
d_gene: -
CDR3nt: TGTGCCTGGATATCGGGGGGGGCGGGATATGGCTACACCTTC
CDR3aa: CAWISGGAGYGYTF

len: 16
abundance: -
v_gene: TRBV7-9
j_gene: TRBJ2-2
d_gene: TRBD2
CDR3nt: TGTGCCAGCAGCTCCCGACTAGCGAGGGACACCGGGGAGCTGTTTTTT
CDR3aa: CASSSRLARDTGELFF

len: 14
abundance: -
v_gene: TRBV19
j_gene: TRBJ1-5
d_gene: -
CDR3nt: TGTGCCAGTAGTATAACAGGGAGCAATCAGCCCCAGCATTTT
CDR3aa: CASSITGSNQPQHF

len: 17
abundance: -
v_gene: TRBV6-1
j_gene: TRBJ1-3
d_gene: TRBD1
CDR3nt: TGTGCCAGCAGTGCTGCCCAGGGGGCTACCTCTGGAAACACCATATATTTT
CDR3aa: CASSAAQGATSGNTIYF

len: 16
abundance: once
v_gene: TRBV7-2
j_gene: TRBJ2-5
d_gene: -
CDR3nt: TGTGCCAGCAGCCCCTGGAGGGAAGAGGGCCAAGAGACCCAGTACTTC
CDR3aa: CASSPWREEGQETQYF

len: 15
abundance: -
v_gene: TRBV7-3
j_gene: TRBJ1-6
d_gene: -
CDR3nt: TGTGCCAGCAGCTTACGTCGGGATAATAATTCACCCCTCCACTTT
CDR3aa: CASSLRRDNNSPLHF

len: 14
abundance: -
v_gene: TRBV7-8
j_gene: TRBJ1-2
d_gene: -
CDR3nt: TGTGCCAGCAGCCTCTCCAGGGATAACTATGGCTACACCTTC
CDR3aa: CASSLSRDNYGYTF

len: 18
abundance: -
v_gene: TRBV7-9
j_gene: TRBJ2-3
d_gene: TRBD2
CDR3nt: TGTGCCAGCAGGGGGGGTAAACTAGCGCCTACTAGCACAGATACGCAGTATTTT
CDR3aa: CASRGGKLAPTSTDTQYF

len: 17
abundance: -
v_gene: TRBV19
j_gene: TRBJ2-7
d_gene: TRBD2
CDR3nt: TGTGCCAGTAGTATAGATCTATCTAGCGGGAGTCGGTACGAGCAGTACTTC
CDR3aa: CASSIDLSSGSRYEQYF

len: 14
abundance: -
v_gene: TRBV6-5
j_gene: TRBJ2-7
d_gene: TRBD1
CDR3nt: TGTGCCAGCAGTCCATCAAGACAGGGTTACGAGCAGTACTTC
CDR3aa: CASSPSRQGYEQYF

len: 15
abundance: -
v_gene: TRBV7-6
j_gene: TRBJ2-7
d_gene: TRBD2
CDR3nt: TGTGCCAGCAGCGCAACTAGCGGGAGGACCTACGAGCAGTACTTC
CDR3aa: CASSATSGRTYEQYF

len: 16
abundance: -
v_gene: TRBV19
j_gene: TRBJ2-2
d_gene: TRBD1
CDR3nt: TGTGCCAGTAGGACGGAGGGGACAGGGGGAACCGGGGAGCTGTTTTTT
CDR3aa: CASRTEGTGGTGELFF

len: 14
abundance: -
v_gene: TRBV18
j_gene: TRBJ1-6
d_gene: TRBD1
CDR3nt: TGTGCCAGCTCACAACAGGGGGATAATTCACCCCTCCACTTT
CDR3aa: CASSQQGDNSPLHF

len: 15
abundance: -
v_gene: TRBV28
j_gene: TRBJ1-5
d_gene: -
CDR3nt: TGTGCCAGCAGTTTGATCCCAGGACAGAGTCAGCCCCAGCATTTT
CDR3aa: CASSLIPGQSQPQHF

len: 14
abundance: -
v_gene: TRBV7-9
j_gene: TRBJ2-1
d_gene: TRBD1
CDR3nt: TGTGCCAGTCGACTGACAGGGGCTAACAATGAGCAGTTCTTC
CDR3aa: CASRLTGANNEQFF

len: 19
abundance: -
v_gene: TRBV18
j_gene: TRBJ1-3
d_gene: -
CDR3nt: TGTGCCAGCTCACCCATGCTTCGCGGTTTACAGGGTGAAGGAAACACCATATATTTT
CDR3aa: CASSPMLRGLQGEGNTIYF

len: 14
abundance: -
v_gene: TRBV9
j_gene: TRBJ2-7
d_gene: -
CDR3nt: TGTGCCAGCAGTCCTAAGTTACAGGCCTACGAGCAGTACTTC
CDR3aa: CASSPKLQAYEQYF

len: 12
abundance: -
v_gene: TRBV29-1
j_gene: TRBJ1-1
d_gene: -
CDR3nt: TGCAGCGTTCTCAGGGAGGACACTGAAGCTTTCTTT
CDR3aa: CSVLREDTEAFF

len: 14
abundance: -
v_gene: TRBV9
j_gene: TRBJ2-2
d_gene: -
CDR3nt: TGTGCCAGCAGCGCGAGACGGGAGACCGGGGAGCTGTTTTTT
CDR3aa: CASSARRETGELFF

len: 15
abundance: -
v_gene: TRBV19
j_gene: TRBJ1-1
d_gene: TRBD1
CDR3nt: TGTGCCAGTACCTCGGGACAGCGAAGGTCCCATGAAGCTTTCTTT
CDR3aa: CASTSGQRRSHEAFF

len: 15
abundance: -
v_gene: TRBV5-4
j_gene: TRBJ1-3
d_gene: -
CDR3nt: TGTGCCAGCAGCTTGGGGGGCCTCGGAGGAAACACCATATATTTT
CDR3aa: CASSLGGLGGNTIYF

len: 14
abundance: once
v_gene: TRBV5-6
j_gene: TRBJ1-6
d_gene: -
CDR3nt: TGTGCCAGCAGCTTGTTAGGGGTTAATTCACCCCTCCACTTT
CDR3aa: CASSLLGVNSPLHF

len: 11
abundance: -
v_gene: TRBV20-1
j_gene: TRBJ2-1
d_gene: -
CDR3nt: TGCAGTGCGCGGGATGGGTATGAGCAGTTCTTC
CDR3aa: CSARDGYEQFF

len: 16
abundance: -
v_gene: TRBV27
j_gene: TRBJ1-6
d_gene: -
CDR3nt: TGTGCCAGCAGTGGGACGATTAGCGGCTATAATTCACCCCTCCACTTT
CDR3aa: CASSGTISGYNSPLHF

len: 15
abundance: -
v_gene: TRBV7-8
j_gene: TRBJ1-2
d_gene: -
CDR3nt: TGTGCCAGCAGCTTAGACGCGCTAGGGGACTATGGCTACACCTTC
CDR3aa: CASSLDALGDYGYTF

len: 13
abundance: -
v_gene: TRBV30
j_gene: TRBJ1-1
d_gene: -
CDR3nt: TGTGCCTGGGTGGGGCCGGCTAACATCGAAGCTTTCTTT
CDR3aa: CAWVGPANIEAFF

len: 13
abundance: -
v_gene: TRBV7-9
j_gene: TRBJ2-7
d_gene: -
CDR3nt: TGTGCCGTACCCTCGGACAGCTCCTACGAGCAGTACTTC
CDR3aa: CAVPSDSSYEQYF

len: 15
abundance: -
v_gene: TRBV15
j_gene: TRBJ2-1
d_gene: TRBD2
CDR3nt: TGTGCCACCAGCAGAACTAGCGGGCCCTACAATGAGCAGTTCTTC
CDR3aa: CATSRTSGPYNEQFF

len: 13
abundance: -
v_gene: TRBV18
j_gene: TRBJ2-1
d_gene: -
CDR3nt: TGTGCCAGCTCAGCCGGGACTTACAATGAGCAGTTCTTC
CDR3aa: CASSAGTYNEQFF

len: 15
abundance: -
v_gene: TRBV11-2
j_gene: TRBJ2-5
d_gene: -
CDR3nt: TGTGCCAGCAGCTTAGAGGGGGGCGGGAGTGAGACCCAGTACTTC
CDR3aa: CASSLEGGGSETQYF

len: 16
abundance: -
v_gene: TRBV11-2
j_gene: TRBJ2-5
d_gene: TRBD1
CDR3nt: TGTGCCAGCAGCTTAGGGGCAGGGGGCGCGTGGGAGACCCAGTACTTC
CDR3aa: CASSLGAGGAWETQYF

len: 14
abundance: once
v_gene: TRBV7-3
j_gene: TRBJ1-1
d_gene: -
CDR3nt: TGTGCCAGCAGTCCAGGGGCTATTAACACTGAAGCTTTCTTT
CDR3aa: CASSPGAINTEAFF

len: 13
abundance: -
v_gene: TRBV9
j_gene: TRBJ2-3
d_gene: -
CDR3nt: TGTGCCAGCAGCCCCTCCGGGAGAGATACGCAGTATTTT
CDR3aa: CASSPSGRDTQYF

len: 16
abundance: -
v_gene: TRBV5-4
j_gene: TRBJ2-3
d_gene: TRBD2
CDR3nt: TGTGCCAGCAGCAGGGGACTAGCGGGGGGCACAGATACGCAGTATTTT
CDR3aa: CASSRGLAGGTDTQYF

len: 13
abundance: -
v_gene: TRBV7-9
j_gene: TRBJ1-5
d_gene: TRBD1
CDR3nt: TGTGCCAGCGGGACAGGGGGCAATCAGCCCCAGCATTTT
CDR3aa: CASGTGGNQPQHF

len: 15
abundance: -
v_gene: TRBV9
j_gene: TRBJ2-1
d_gene: -
CDR3nt: TGTGCCAGCAGCGTAGGAGATTCGCTGAACAATGAGCAGTTCTTC
CDR3aa: CASSVGDSLNNEQFF

len: 14
abundance: -
v_gene: TRBV4-1
j_gene: TRBJ1-5
d_gene: -
CDR3nt: TGCGCCAGCGGGGGGGCCGTGGGCAATCAGCCCCAGCATTTT
CDR3aa: CASGGAVGNQPQHF

len: 16
abundance: -
v_gene: TRBV6-2/TRBV6-3
j_gene: TRBJ2-5
d_gene: -
CDR3nt: TGTGCCAGCAGTTACTTGGGGGGGGCGGACCAAGAGACCCAGTACTTC
CDR3aa: CASSYLGGADQETQYF

len: 13
abundance: -
v_gene: TRBV7-9
j_gene: TRBJ2-5
d_gene: -
CDR3nt: TGTGCCAGCAGCTTAGCTAGCGTAGAGACCCAGTACTTC
CDR3aa: CASSLASVETQYF

len: 16
abundance: -
v_gene: TRBV6-2/TRBV6-3
j_gene: TRBJ1-3
d_gene: -
CDR3nt: TGTGCCAGCAGTTACTCGAGCCAGGGGCGAGGAAACACCATATATTTT
CDR3aa: CASSYSSQGRGNTIYF

len: 13
abundance: -
v_gene: TRBV21-1
j_gene: TRBJ1-2
d_gene: -
CDR3nt: TGTGCCAGCAGCTCCCCCGAGCCCAAAGGCTACACCTTC
CDR3aa: CASSSPEPKGYTF

len: 11
abundance: -
v_gene: TRBV3-1/TRBV3-2
j_gene: TRBJ2-7
d_gene: -
CDR3nt: TGTGCCAGCAGCTACAGGGACGAGCAGTACTTC
CDR3aa: CASSYRDEQYF

len: 15
abundance: -
v_gene: TRBV7-9
j_gene: TRBJ2-1
d_gene: -
CDR3nt: TGTGCCAGCAGCCTCAGACAGAATTTTTACAATGAGCAGTTCTTC
CDR3aa: CASSLRQNFYNEQFF

len: 14
abundance: -
v_gene: TRBV19
j_gene: TRBJ2-2
d_gene: -
CDR3nt: TGTGCCAGTAGTACCCAGGGGACGGGCGGGGAGCTGTTTTTT
CDR3aa: CASSTQGTGGELFF

len: 15
abundance: -
v_gene: TRBV3-1/TRBV3-2
j_gene: TRBJ2-7
d_gene: -
CDR3nt: TGTGCCAGCAGCCAACCCGGGACCCTGGGGGGCGAGCAGTACTTC
CDR3aa: CASSQPGTLGGEQYF

len: 14
abundance: -
v_gene: TRBV27
j_gene: TRBJ1-3
d_gene: -
CDR3nt: TGTCCTTACAGAAGGGAGGGCTCTGGAAACACCATATATTTT
CDR3aa: CPYRREGSGNTIYF